This T cell receptor beta chain was found in a study of T cell responses to AZD1222 COVID-19 vaccine. The assay was immunoSEQ multiplex PCR, and TCRdb's table has in-frame clones only and misses some. The sample yields 150,000 to 200,000 clones, just over 90% seen once. Both about-4-week and about-12-week second-dose recipients were combined. The CDR3 is 14 residues long. V lost 2 bases and J lost 4, with 10 bases in between. Germline V gene sequence: CDR1 SGHRS, CDR2 YFSETQ. The specimen was peripheral blood, collected 28 days after the second AZD1222 dose. This sequence originates from an adult who received the AZD1222 COVID-19 vaccine. The chain carries TRBV5-1 and TRBJ2-4; D ambiguous. CDR3 protein: CASSLENRKNIQYF. The CDR3 region has the DNA TGCGCCAGCAGCTTAGAAAACAGAAAAAACATTCAGTACTTC.